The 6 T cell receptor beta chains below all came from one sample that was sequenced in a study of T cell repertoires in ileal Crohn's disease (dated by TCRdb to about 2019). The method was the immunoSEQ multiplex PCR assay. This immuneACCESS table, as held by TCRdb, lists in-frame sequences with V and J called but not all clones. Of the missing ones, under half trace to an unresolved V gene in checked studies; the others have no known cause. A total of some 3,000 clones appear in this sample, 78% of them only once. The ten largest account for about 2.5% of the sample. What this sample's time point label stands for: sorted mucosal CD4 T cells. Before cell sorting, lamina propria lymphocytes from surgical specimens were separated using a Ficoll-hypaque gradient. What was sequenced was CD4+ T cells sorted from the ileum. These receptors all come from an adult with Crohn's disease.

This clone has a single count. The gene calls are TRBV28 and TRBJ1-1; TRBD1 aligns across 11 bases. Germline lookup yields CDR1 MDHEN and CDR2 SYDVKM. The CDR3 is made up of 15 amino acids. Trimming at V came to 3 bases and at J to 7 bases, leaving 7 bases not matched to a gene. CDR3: CASSFRGQGVGEAFF. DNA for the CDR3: TGTGCCAGCAGTTTTAGGGGACAGGGGGTAGGTGAAGCTTTCTTT.

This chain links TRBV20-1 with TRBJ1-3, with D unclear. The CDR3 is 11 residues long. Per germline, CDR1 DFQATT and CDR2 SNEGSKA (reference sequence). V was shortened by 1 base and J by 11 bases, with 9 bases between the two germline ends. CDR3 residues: CSARGQRSIYF. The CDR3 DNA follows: TGCAGTGCTAGAGGCCAGCGCTCCATATATTTT.

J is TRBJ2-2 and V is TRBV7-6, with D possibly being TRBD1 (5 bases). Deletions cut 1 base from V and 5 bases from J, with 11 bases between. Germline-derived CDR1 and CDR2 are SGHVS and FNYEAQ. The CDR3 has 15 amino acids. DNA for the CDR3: TGTGCCAGCAGCTTAGAAGGGGTGGAAACCGGGGAGCTGTTTTTT. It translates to CASSLEGVETGELFF.

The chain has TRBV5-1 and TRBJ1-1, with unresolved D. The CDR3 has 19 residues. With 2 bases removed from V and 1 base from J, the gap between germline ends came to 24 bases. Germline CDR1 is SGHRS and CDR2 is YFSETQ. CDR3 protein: CASSLKGVARGWANTEAFF. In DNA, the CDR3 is TGCGCCAGCAGCTTAAAGGGTGTGGCGCGCGGGTGGGCGAACACTGAAGCTTTCTTT.

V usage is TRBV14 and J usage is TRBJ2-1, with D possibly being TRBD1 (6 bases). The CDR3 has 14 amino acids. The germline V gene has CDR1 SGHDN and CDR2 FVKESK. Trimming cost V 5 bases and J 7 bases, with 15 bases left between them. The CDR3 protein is CASSSRTAWNEQFF. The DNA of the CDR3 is TGTGCCAGCAGCTCGAGGACAGCCTGGAATGAGCAGTTCTTC.

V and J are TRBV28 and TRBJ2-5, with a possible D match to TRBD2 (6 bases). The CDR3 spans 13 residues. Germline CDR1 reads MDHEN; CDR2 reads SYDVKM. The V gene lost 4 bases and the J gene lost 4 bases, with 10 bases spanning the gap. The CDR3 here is CASSSGTSETQYF. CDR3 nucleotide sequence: TGTGCCAGCAGTTCCGGGACTTCAGAGACCCAGTACTTC. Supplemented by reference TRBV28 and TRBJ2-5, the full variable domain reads DVKVTQSSRYLVKRTGEKVFLECVQDMDHENMFWYRQDPGLGLRLIYFSYDVKMKEKGDIPEGYSVSREKKERFSLILESASTNQTSMYLCASSSGTSETQYFGPGTRLLVL.